This entry lists 13 T cell receptor beta chains sequenced from one sample in a study of T cells in Graves' hyperthyroidism and ophthalmopathy (dated by TCRdb to about 2019). The library was prepared using multiplex PCR. Instrument on record: Illumina HiSeq 2000. Amplification of TCR beta CDR3 regions was carried out from RNA transcripts. A first-round RT-PCR of the TCR CDR3 used the HTBI primer set with the Qiagen OneStep RT-PCR kit. TCRdb redid the processing of the public reads, applying fastp at Q25 and MiXCR, and retained in-frame beta chains. Each entry is one CDR3 protein sequence, shown with its most common DNA and genes. For this sample there are 250,000 or so distinct CDR3 sequences; about 15% appear just once. The top ten clonotypes cover 10% to 15% of the sample. The sequencing sample was made of blood. The source of these receptors is a middle-aged woman with Graves' hyperthyroidism that later progressed to Graves' ophthalmopathy.

On this clonotype: The junction and the germline gene differ at one end; a read error may be behind it. This chain uses TRBV30 with TRBJ1-5, with 9 positions matching TRBD1. Germline V gives CDR1 GTSNPN, CDR2 SVGIG (reference sequence). The CDR3 runs 16 residues. The CDR3 DNA reads as TGTGCCTGGAGTGAGGGACAGGGTGGAAGCAATCTGCCCCAGCATTTT. Encoded protein: CAWSEGQGGSNLPQHF.

This clonotype appeared many times. The chain links TRBV3-1 to TRBJ2-1; possible D gene TRBD2, 5 bases. The CDR3 covers 12 residues. Looked up from germline, CDR1 is LGHDT and CDR2 is YNNKEL (reference sequence). Deletions cut 2 bases from V and 9 bases from J, with 8 bases between. CDR3 coding DNA: TGTGCCAGCAGCCAATCCGGAGGTGAGCAGTTCTTC. Translating it yields CASSQSGGEQFF.

This clonotype occurred many times. The gene calls are TRBV11-2 and TRBJ2-2; 9 nucleotides line up with TRBD1. The CDR3 is 21 amino acids. The V gene end was trimmed by 5 bases and the J gene end by 6 bases; junction bases not matched to a gene: 25. CDR1 is SGHAT, CDR2 FQNNGV, per germline. CDR3 DNA: TGTGCCAGCAGCACCCTATCTCCGGGACAGGGTCATTCGGGACAACCCGGGGAGCTGTTTTTT. This translates into CASSTLSPGQGHSGQPGELFF.

This clonotype was seen many times. This chain uses TRBV28 with TRBJ2-2, with D unresolved. The CDR3 consists of 12 residues. V was pared by 5 bases and J by 8 bases, with 9 bases between. Germline V gene sequence: CDR1 MDHEN, CDR2 SYDVKM. Here the CDR3 reads CASSLVSGELFF. The CDR3 DNA reads as TGTGCCAGCAGTCTTGTATCTGGGGAGCTGTTTTTT.

The chain has TRBV19 and TRBJ2-5; 14 bases align to TRBD2. The CDR3 runs to 17 residues. CDR1 is LNHDA, CDR2 SQIVND, per germline (reference sequence). The ends lost 5 bases at V and 5 bases at J; junction bases unmatched: 10. This CDR3 is CASSPPGTSGSQETQYF. Here the CDR3 DNA reads TGTGCCAGTAGTCCCCCCGGGACTAGCGGGAGCCAGGAGACCCAGTACTTC.

This clonotype appeared a single time. A much larger clone differs from this one at a single base, so this may be a read error. CDR3 amino acids: CASSSGQVTYEQYF. CDR3 nucleotide sequence: TGTGCCAGCAGTTCCGGACAGGTTACCTACGAGCAGTACTTC. The chain combines TRBV12-3 or TRBV12-4 with TRBJ2-7, with TRBD1 matching over 7 bases. The junction had 5 bases not matched to a gene; V was cut back by 4 bases and J by 2 bases. The CDR3 sequence is 14 residues long.

The gene calls are TRBV30 and TRBJ2-1, with 9 nucleotides matching TRBD2. V was clipped by 0 bases and J by 9 bases; unmatched bases: 3. The CDR3 has 13 amino acids. Germline CDR1 and CDR2: GTSNPN and SVGIG (reference sequence). In nucleotides, the CDR3 is TGTGCCTGGAGTGTGCGGGAGGGCACTGAGCAGTTCTTC. This codes for CAWSVREGTEQFF.

At least ten counts were recorded for this clonotype. V and J are TRBV11-2 and TRBJ1-4; TRBD1 is a possible D gene (5 bases). The CDR3 has 15 amino acids. V lost 3 bases and J 1 base, leaving 9 bases between the germline ends. The germline CDR1 and CDR2 sequences are SGHAT and FQNNGV. CDR3 sequence: CASSLQGKTNEKLFF. As DNA, the CDR3 is TGTGCCAGCAGCTTGCAGGGAAAAACTAATGAAAAACTGTTTTTT.

This clonotype was counted many times. The DNA of the CDR3 is TGTGCCAGTAGTATAGATCCGGCAGGCCAAGAGACCCAGTACTTC. Translating it yields CASSIDPAGQETQYF. The V and J genes are TRBV19 and TRBJ2-5; no definite D call. CDR1 is LNHDA and CDR2 is SQIVND in the germline V gene (reference sequence). This CDR3 spans 15 amino acids. V lost 0 bases and J 1 base, leaving 9 bases between the germline ends.

This clonotype was counted many times. The chain is built from TRBV3-1 and TRBJ2-1, with 8 positions matching TRBD1. This CDR3 spans 15 amino acids. V was clipped by 1 base and J by 7 bases; unmatched bases: 6. CDR1 is LGHDT, CDR2 YNNKEL, per germline (reference sequence). The CDR3 here is CASSQGFQGANEQFF. The CDR3 nucleotides read TGTGCCAGCAGCCAAGGGTTTCAGGGGGCGAATGAGCAGTTCTTC.

This clonotype was observed many times. The J gene is TRBJ2-5, the V gene TRBV10-3; no firm D call. With 6 bases removed from V and 2 bases from J, the gap between germline ends came to 7 bases. The germline V gene has CDR1 ENHRY and CDR2 SYGVKD. The CDR3 consists of 12 residues. CDR3 loop: CAISPGQETQYF. CDR3 coding DNA: TGTGCCATCAGCCCAGGTCAAGAGACCCAGTACTTC.

Points on this clonotype: One base away lies a much larger clone, so this may be a sequencing read error. The rearrangement links TRBV18 to TRBJ2-3, with a weak D call TRBD1 (6 bases). CDR1 and CDR2 (germline): KGHSH, LQKENI. Trimming shortened V by 5 bases and J by 7 bases, and 22 bases separated the two germline ends. The CDR3 extends over 16 amino acids. CDR3 bases: TGTGCCAGCTCAGACCTCGGGGATAGGGGGAGACATACGCAGTATTTT. The encoded protein is CASSDLGDRGRHTQYF. The full variable domain, with the rest looked up from reference TRBV18 and TRBJ2-3, is NAGVMQNPRHLVRRRGQEARLRCSPMKGHSHVYWYRQLPEEGLKFMVYLQKENIIDESGMPKERFSAEFPKEGPSILRIQQVVRGDSAAYFCASSDLGDRGRHTQYFGPGTRLTVL.

This clonotype was counted a few times. The chain has TRBV13 and TRBJ2-1, with TRBD1 as a possible D gene (5 bases). Germline V gene data show CDR1 as PRHDT and CDR2 as FYEKMQ (reference sequence). Trimming took 5 bases from V and 10 from J, leaving 18 bases between them. This CDR3 comprises 14 residues. The CDR3 sequence: CASSTGTGLGEQFF. The CDR3 DNA reads TGTGCCAGCAGCACAGGCACAGGTCTAGGCGAGCAGTTCTTC.